Described below is a single T cell receptor beta chain sequence and its context. This specimen comes from a study of blood T cell repertoires in COVID-19. Study-wide context: COVID-19 samples collected from the United States, Italy and Spain covered acute and convalescent phases.

Assay: immunoSEQ multiplex PCR; the TCRdb copy retains only in-frame clones and omits some. This table has approximately 220,000 clones, 70% to 90% appearing once. Membership in each cohort depended on participant-reported clinical history. Two negative PCRs, clearance, or symptom resolution were required of recovered Cohort 3 donors. This CDR3 has 13 amino acids. Trimming removed 5 bases from V and 5 bases from J; junction bases left unmatched: 4. Germline V gene sequence: CDR1 SGHRS, CDR2 YFSETQ. This clonotype was sampled from a man aged 25-45 years who had recovered from COVID-19. The chain couples TRBV5-1 to TRBJ2-7; 10 bases are shared with TRBD1. The sample taken for sequencing was PBMCs or T cells enriched from blood (not recorded which). CDR3 in amino acids: CASSRGTGDEQYF. The DNA for the CDR3 is TGCGCCAGCAGTCGCGGGACAGGGGACGAGCAGTACTTC.